There are a few counts of the clone carrying this TCR beta chain. Antigen unknown. The data stem from a study of T cells in Graves' hyperthyroidism and ophthalmopathy. Study-wide context: Upon initial diagnosis and before any treatment, peripheral blood was collected.

TCR beta CDR3 sequences were amplified from RNA transcripts. The primer set for the first-round RT-PCR of the TCR CDR3 was HTBI. TCRdb fed the multiplex PCR reads into MiXCR, producing one record per CDR3 protein. The sample has about 600,000 distinct CDR3 sequences, roughly 15% seen once. Broader study findings: Model-based prediction identified ophthalmopathy a median around 6.5 months prior to its onset.

V lost 4 bases to trimming and J lost 3 bases, with 9 bases between them. The CDR3 sequence is 13 residues long. Germline V gives CDR1 ENHRY, CDR2 SYGVKD. Input material: blood. This clonotype was sampled from a woman aged 40 to 49 with Graves' ophthalmopathy. The rearrangement links TRBV10-3 to TRBJ2-5, with D unclear. CDR3: CAISGKWEETQYF. The CDR3 DNA reads as TGTGCCATCAGTGGGAAGTGGGAAGAGACCCAGTACTTC.